The clone carrying this TCR beta chain showed up just a few times. The antigen remains unidentified. Naive CD4+ cells had CD25+ Tregs removed. Findings and caveats of the study: Tumor-infiltrating Treg TCR alpha and beta sequences overlapped most with tumor naive CD4+ T cells, then blood naive. The TCR gene usage of tumor memory CD4+ T cells clustered together with blood and lymph node memory CD4+ cells and with lymph node naive CD4+ cells.

Semi-nested PCR with Nested Universal Primer A followed constant-region reverse priming of full-length variable regions. TCRdb re-called the 5' RACE reads through MiXCR, storing one row per CDR3 protein. The sample includes nearly 55,000 distinct CDR3 sequences, about 24% seen only once; the top ten take roughly 3%. Trimming took off 6 bases at V and 3 bases at J, with 12 bases between the two ends. Germline V lookup: CDR1 MNHNY, CDR2 SVGAGI (reference sequence). There are 13 residues in the CDR3. V and J are TRBV6-6 and TRBJ2-7, with D tentatively TRBD1 or TRBD2 (5 bases each). This sequence was found in a female donor with breast cancer. The sample comprised tumor-infiltrating naive CD4+ T cells sorted from the breast tumor. Subset defined: naive CD4+ T cells, CD4+CD45RA+CD25-. CDR3 residues: CASRSGTNYEQYF. The CDR3 DNA reads as TGTGCCAGCAGATCCGGGACCAACTACGAGCAGTACTTC.